The source of this T cell receptor beta chain is a study of persistence of HIV-infected CD4 T cells. A note on this clone: The target antigen is unknown.

Stimulation used around 10 ug/mL lysate from CMV-infected fibroblasts. CD40L/CD69 double-negative CD45RO-high memory CD4+ T cells were collected. CD4+ T cell counts exceeded 400 cells/uL; CMV serology was positive. J was trimmed by 2 bases and V by 7 bases; bases with no gene match: 5. Germline loops: CDR1 MDHEN, CDR2 SYDVKM. The CDR3 has 13 residues. Sequencing used immunoSEQ version 4 in survey mode. Data came from immunoSEQ multiplex PCR; TCRdb stores just in-frame clones and leaves some out. This sample has around 28,000 clones, with 82% found just once. J is TRBJ2-7 and V is TRBV28, with 7 bases aligning to TRBD1. The clonotype was recovered from an adult man with HIV who was CMV-seropositive. The starting material was CD4+ T cells sorted from PBMCs after approximately 19-hour stimulation, obtained from a patient who received antiretroviral therapy. CDR3 protein: CASMSGQPYEQYF. The CDR3, as DNA: TGTGCCAGCATGTCGGGACAGCCCTACGAGCAGTACTTC.